Listed below are T cell receptor beta chains from one sample, sequenced in a study of identical twins' blood T cells. TCRdb used MiXCR to reprocess the 5' RACE reads, holding one entry per CDR3 protein. The table lists hundreds of thousands of distinct CDR3 sequences, around 30% of them singletons. Source material: PBMCs. These receptors came from a woman aged 18-50 years in good health. Both conserved end residues are part of each CDR3. The order of the fields is clone size, V gene, J gene, D gene, CDR3 protein, CDR3 DNA. The D gene is left open where the match is weak. Size values are once, few and many counts, or a class for expanded clones, and some rows have none.

abundance: .
v_gene: TRBV6-5
j_gene: TRBJ2-7
d_gene: .
CDR3aa: CASSYFGRTGEQYF
CDR3nt: TGTGCCAGCAGTTACTTCGGACGGACTGGGGAGCAGTACTTC

abundance: .
v_gene: TRBV20-1
j_gene: TRBJ1-1
d_gene: TRBD1
CDR3aa: CSAPGQGAPEAFF
CDR3nt: TGCAGTGCCCCAGGACAGGGGGCACCTGAAGCTTTCTTT

abundance: .
v_gene: TRBV18
j_gene: TRBJ1-1
d_gene: .
CDR3aa: CASSPSPAGVSHAFF
CDR3nt: TGTGCCAGCTCACCCTCTCCCGCGGGAGTCAGCCACGCTTTCTTT

abundance: few
v_gene: TRBV5-1
j_gene: TRBJ2-1
d_gene: .
CDR3aa: CASSLGVGGFSYNEQFF
CDR3nt: TGCGCCAGCAGCTTGGGAGTAGGAGGGTTCTCCTACAATGAGCAGTTCTTC

abundance: .
v_gene: TRBV20-1
j_gene: TRBJ1-2
d_gene: TRBD1
CDR3aa: CSAQGQGAFGYTF
CDR3nt: TGCAGTGCCCAGGGACAGGGGGCTTTTGGCTACACCTTC

abundance: .
v_gene: TRBV27
j_gene: TRBJ2-7
d_gene: TRBD2
CDR3aa: CASSSGLVTYEQHF
CDR3nt: TGTGCCAGCAGCTCGGGACTAGTGACCTACGAGCAGCACTTC

abundance: .
v_gene: TRBV6-5
j_gene: TRBJ1-6
d_gene: .
CDR3aa: CASSYVVRQRGSPLHF
CDR3nt: TGTGCCAGCAGTTACGTGGTGAGACAAAGGGGTTCACCCCTCCACTTT

abundance: .
v_gene: TRBV9
j_gene: TRBJ2-2
d_gene: TRBD1
CDR3aa: CAMSPGQPGRGLFF
CDR3nt: TGTGCCATGAGCCCGGGACAGCCGGGTAGGGGGCTGTTTTTT

abundance: .
v_gene: TRBV6-6
j_gene: TRBJ1-4
d_gene: TRBD1
CDR3aa: CASTLDRGGQKLFF
CDR3nt: TGTGCCAGCACCCTAGACAGGGGTGGTCAAAAACTGTTTTTT

abundance: many
v_gene: TRBV29-1
j_gene: TRBJ1-1
d_gene: .
CDR3aa: CSVARGHVNTEAFF
CDR3nt: TGCAGCGTTGCCCGGGGGCATGTGAACACTGAAGCTTTCTTT

abundance: many
v_gene: TRBV28
j_gene: TRBJ2-1
d_gene: .
CDR3aa: CASSFVPDLYNEQFF
CDR3nt: TGTGCCAGCAGTTTTGTCCCGGACCTCTACAATGAGCAGTTCTTC

abundance: .
v_gene: TRBV6-5
j_gene: TRBJ1-1
d_gene: .
CDR3aa: CASSYPSGHRNTEAFF
CDR3nt: TGTGCCAGCAGTTACCCATCCGGGCACAGGAACACTGAAGCTTTCTTT

abundance: few
v_gene: TRBV2
j_gene: TRBJ1-4
d_gene: .
CDR3aa: CASRGVDTNEKLFF
CDR3nt: TGTGCCAGCAGGGGGGTGGACACTAATGAAAAACTGTTTTTT

abundance: few
v_gene: TRBV5-6
j_gene: TRBJ1-1
d_gene: TRBD1
CDR3aa: CASSLVDRGTEAFF
CDR3nt: TGTGCCAGCAGCTTGGTGGACAGGGGCACTGAAGCTTTCTTT

abundance: few
v_gene: TRBV10-3
j_gene: TRBJ2-7
d_gene: .
CDR3aa: CAISEPSGGSYEQYF
CDR3nt: TGTGCCATCAGTGAGCCATCCGGGGGCTCCTACGAGCAGTACTTC

abundance: .
v_gene: TRBV9
j_gene: TRBJ2-7
d_gene: .
CDR3aa: CASSVGQATIYEQYF
CDR3nt: TGTGCCAGCAGCGTAGGACAGGCAACGATCTACGAGCAGTACTTC

abundance: few
v_gene: TRBV4-2
j_gene: TRBJ2-1
d_gene: .
CDR3aa: CASSQGRTNEQFF
CDR3nt: TGTGCCAGCAGCCAAGGGAGAACGAATGAGCAGTTCTTC

abundance: .
v_gene: TRBV5-1
j_gene: TRBJ2-7
d_gene: .
CDR3aa: CASSPSKARGHTYEQYF
CDR3nt: TGCGCCAGCAGCCCATCAAAGGCCCGGGGGCACACCTACGAGCAGTACTTC

abundance: few
v_gene: TRBV3-1
j_gene: TRBJ2-3
d_gene: .
CDR3aa: CASSHGDQRDTQYF
CDR3nt: TGTGCCAGCAGCCACGGAGACCAGAGGGATACGCAGTATTTT

abundance: many
v_gene: TRBV6-5
j_gene: TRBJ1-6
d_gene: TRBD1
CDR3aa: CASRSWDRGNSPLHF
CDR3nt: TGTGCCAGCAGATCGTGGGACAGGGGAAATTCACCCCTCCACTTT

abundance: few
v_gene: TRBV4-3
j_gene: TRBJ1-3
d_gene: TRBD1
CDR3aa: CASSPQGAPHGNTIYF
CDR3nt: TGCGCCAGCAGCCCCCAGGGGGCCCCGCATGGAAACACCATATATTTT

abundance: once
v_gene: TRBV5-1
j_gene: TRBJ1-4
d_gene: .
CDR3aa: CASSSSGAANEKLFF
CDR3nt: TGCGCCAGCAGCTCGTCCGGGGCAGCTAATGAAAAACTGTTTTTT

abundance: .
v_gene: TRBV9
j_gene: TRBJ1-2
d_gene: .
CDR3aa: CASSRTHYGYTF
CDR3nt: TGTGCCAGCAGCCGCACACACTATGGCTACACCTTC

abundance: .
v_gene: TRBV27
j_gene: TRBJ1-5
d_gene: .
CDR3aa: CASSSTARQHNQPQHF
CDR3nt: TGTGCCAGCAGTTCGACCGCCCGACAGCATAATCAGCCCCAGCATTTT

abundance: .
v_gene: TRBV9
j_gene: TRBJ2-2
d_gene: TRBD2
CDR3aa: CASSVGNSGDGNTGELFF
CDR3nt: TGTGCCAGCAGCGTAGGTAATAGCGGGGACGGGAACACCGGGGAGCTGTTTTTT

abundance: few
v_gene: TRBV19
j_gene: TRBJ1-4
d_gene: .
CDR3aa: CASSILERGEKLFF
CDR3nt: TGTGCCAGTAGTATCTTGGAACGGGGCGAAAAACTGTTTTTT

abundance: .
v_gene: TRBV4-1
j_gene: TRBJ1-2
d_gene: .
CDR3aa: CASSQDPDYGYTF
CDR3nt: TGCGCCAGCAGCCAAGATCCGGACTATGGCTACACCTTC

abundance: .
v_gene: TRBV10-2
j_gene: TRBJ1-1
d_gene: .
CDR3aa: CASKQGNTEAFF
CDR3nt: TGCGCCAGCAAACAGGGGAACACTGAAGCTTTCTTT

abundance: .
v_gene: TRBV20-1
j_gene: TRBJ2-2
d_gene: .
CDR3aa: CSGTLAGNTGELFF
CDR3nt: TGCAGTGGCACACTAGCTGGGAACACCGGGGAGCTGTTTTTT

abundance: once
v_gene: TRBV9
j_gene: TRBJ2-3
d_gene: TRBD2
CDR3aa: CASSVGTSGGKSTDTQYF
CDR3nt: TGTGCCAGCAGCGTAGGGACTAGCGGGGGCAAGAGCACAGATACGCAGTATTTT

abundance: many
v_gene: TRBV20-1
j_gene: TRBJ1-3
d_gene: .
CDR3aa: CSASSHRDDFSLGNTIYF
CDR3nt: TGCAGTGCTAGTTCCCACCGTGACGACTTCTCCTTAGGAAACACCATATATTTT

abundance: few
v_gene: TRBV20-1
j_gene: TRBJ1-2
d_gene: .
CDR3aa: CSARGRSYGYTF
CDR3nt: TGCAGTGCTAGGGGGAGAAGCTATGGCTACACCTTC

abundance: .
v_gene: TRBV6-6
j_gene: TRBJ2-1
d_gene: .
CDR3aa: CASSFQIGNEQFF
CDR3nt: TGTGCCAGCAGCTTCCAAATCGGGAATGAGCAGTTCTTC

abundance: few
v_gene: TRBV6-6
j_gene: TRBJ1-2
d_gene: .
CDR3aa: CASSSDGFWGYTF
CDR3nt: TGTGCCAGCAGTTCCGACGGGTTTTGGGGCTACACCTTC

abundance: .
v_gene: TRBV6-2/TRBV6-3
j_gene: TRBJ1-1
d_gene: .
CDR3aa: CASRVGGGYTEAFF
CDR3nt: TGTGCCAGCAGAGTCGGGGGGGGTTACACTGAAGCTTTCTTT

abundance: .
v_gene: TRBV6-6
j_gene: TRBJ1-5
d_gene: TRBD1
CDR3aa: CASSGAGGLSNQPQHF
CDR3nt: TGTGCCAGCAGTGGGGCAGGGGGACTAAGCAATCAGCCCCAGCATTTT

abundance: .
v_gene: TRBV20-1
j_gene: TRBJ1-1
d_gene: .
CDR3aa: CSAGEAGRVNTEAFF
CDR3nt: TGCAGTGCTGGAGAGGCAGGGAGGGTGAACACTGAAGCTTTCTTT

abundance: .
v_gene: TRBV5-6
j_gene: TRBJ1-6
d_gene: .
CDR3aa: CASSLGQDPPSIHF
CDR3nt: TGTGCCAGCAGCTTGGGGCAGGATCCGCCCTCAATCCACTTT

abundance: few
v_gene: TRBV4-1
j_gene: TRBJ1-4
d_gene: .
CDR3aa: CASSQDSRVNEKLFF
CDR3nt: TGCGCCAGCAGCCAAGATTCCAGAGTTAATGAAAAACTGTTTTTT

abundance: .
v_gene: TRBV3-1
j_gene: TRBJ1-1
d_gene: .
CDR3aa: CASSPQVISEAFF
CDR3nt: TGTGCCAGCAGCCCGCAGGTTATCTCGGAAGCTTTCTTT

abundance: .
v_gene: TRBV12-5
j_gene: TRBJ1-2
d_gene: TRBD1
CDR3aa: CASGGVSGGASGYTF
CDR3nt: TGTGCTAGTGGTGGGGTCTCAGGGGGCGCAAGTGGCTACACCTTC

abundance: .
v_gene: TRBV11-2
j_gene: TRBJ2-1
d_gene: .
CDR3aa: CASSPFGWQFF
CDR3nt: TGTGCCAGCAGCCCTTTCGGCTGGCAGTTCTTC

abundance: few
v_gene: TRBV7-8
j_gene: TRBJ1-2
d_gene: .
CDR3aa: CASSSQVTDYGYTF
CDR3nt: TGTGCCAGCAGCAGTCAGGTGACAGACTATGGCTACACCTTC

abundance: .
v_gene: TRBV20-1
j_gene: TRBJ1-2
d_gene: .
CDR3aa: CSARTKNYGYTF
CDR3nt: TGCAGTGCTAGGACCAAGAACTATGGCTACACCTTC

abundance: few
v_gene: TRBV5-1
j_gene: TRBJ1-3
d_gene: .
CDR3aa: CASSLDSLGNTIYF
CDR3nt: TGCGCCAGCAGCTTGGACAGTCTCGGAAACACCATATATTTT

abundance: .
v_gene: TRBV2
j_gene: TRBJ2-1
d_gene: .
CDR3aa: CASSEGRGAYNEQFF
CDR3nt: TGTGCCAGCAGTGAAGGTCGGGGTGCCTACAATGAGCAGTTCTTC

abundance: once
v_gene: TRBV7-2
j_gene: TRBJ1-2
d_gene: .
CDR3aa: CPSSIQGYGYTF
CDR3nt: TGTCCCAGCAGCATACAGGGTTATGGCTACACCTTC

abundance: .
v_gene: TRBV20-1
j_gene: TRBJ1-1
d_gene: .
CDR3aa: CSADWNTEAFF
CDR3nt: TGCAGCGCGGACTGGAACACTGAAGCTTTCTTT

abundance: .
v_gene: TRBV20-1
j_gene: TRBJ2-3
d_gene: .
CDR3aa: CSARPYSWGDTQYF
CDR3nt: TGCAGTGCCAGACCCTACAGCTGGGGGGATACGCAGTATTTT

abundance: few
v_gene: TRBV12-3/TRBV12-4
j_gene: TRBJ1-2
d_gene: .
CDR3aa: CASSSLGGANYGYTF
CDR3nt: TGTGCCAGCAGTTCTTTGGGAGGGGCTAACTATGGCTACACCTTC

abundance: few
v_gene: TRBV20-1
j_gene: TRBJ2-1
d_gene: .
CDR3aa: CSASPSEVTYNEQFF
CDR3nt: TGCAGTGCTAGCCCTAGCGAAGTAACCTACAATGAGCAGTTCTTC

abundance: .
v_gene: TRBV29-1
j_gene: TRBJ2-2
d_gene: .
CDR3aa: CSVWGKSGELFF
CDR3nt: TGCAGCGTTTGGGGAAAATCAGGGGAGCTGTTTTTT

abundance: .
v_gene: TRBV6-1
j_gene: TRBJ2-4
d_gene: .
CDR3aa: CASSEEVWAGVNIQYF
CDR3nt: TGTGCCAGCAGTGAAGAGGTCTGGGCAGGGGTGAACATTCAGTACTTC

abundance: .
v_gene: TRBV6-2/TRBV6-3
j_gene: TRBJ2-5
d_gene: TRBD1
CDR3aa: CASRRGQQETQYF
CDR3nt: TGTGCCAGCAGGAGGGGACAGCAAGAGACCCAGTACTTC

abundance: .
v_gene: TRBV12-3/TRBV12-4
j_gene: TRBJ2-2
d_gene: .
CDR3aa: CASSLPGTKNTGELFF
CDR3nt: TGTGCCAGCAGTTTGCCAGGGACAAAAAATACCGGGGAGCTGTTTTTT

abundance: few
v_gene: TRBV5-1
j_gene: TRBJ2-1
d_gene: .
CDR3aa: CASSLVRNEQFF
CDR3nt: TGCGCCAGCAGCTTGGTACGAAATGAGCAGTTCTTC

abundance: many
v_gene: TRBV12-3/TRBV12-4
j_gene: TRBJ1-1
d_gene: .
CDR3aa: CASSRSHTEAFF
CDR3nt: TGTGCCAGCAGTAGGAGTCACACTGAAGCTTTCTTT

abundance: .
v_gene: TRBV24-1
j_gene: TRBJ2-2
d_gene: TRBD2
CDR3aa: CATSDRTSWNTGELFF
CDR3nt: TGTGCCACCAGTGACCGGACTAGCTGGAACACCGGGGAGCTGTTTTTT